Listed below are T cell receptor beta chains from one sample, sequenced in a study of blood T cell repertoires in COVID-19. This table comes from immunoSEQ multiplex PCR, and its TCRdb copy is limited to in-frame clones, with some not included. This table holds about 260,000 clones, 70% to 90% found once. The sample was PBMCs or T cells enriched from blood (not recorded which). Receptors were obtained from a woman younger than 45 with acute COVID-19. Both conserved end residues are part of each CDR3. The D gene is left open where the match is weak. Clone size is shown for a subset of rows, as once, few, many or a class of expanded clone.

j_call d_call v_call clone_size cdr3_nt cdr3_aa
TRBJ1-1 NA TRBV5-4 NA TGTGCCAGCAGCGGAGAGGGGGTTTGGACTGAAGCTTTCTTT CASSGEGVWTEAFF
TRBJ2-1 TRBD2 TRBV2 NA TGTGCCAGCCACGGGACTAGCGGTTACAATGAGCAGTTCTTC CASHGTSGYNEQFF
TRBJ2-1 TRBD2 TRBV10-3 NA TGTGCCACGCAATCCCCGGGACTAGCGGGAGGGCCTCATGAGCAGTTCTTC CATQSPGLAGGPHEQFF
TRBJ2-7 NA TRBV27 many TGTGCCAGCAGTTTAGGGGGCCGGTTCGAGCAGTACTTC CASSLGGRFEQYF
TRBJ1-1 NA TRBV9 NA TGTGCCAGCAGCGTAGTTGGAGGAAACACTGAAGCTTTCTTT CASSVVGGNTEAFF
TRBJ1-3 NA TRBV6-5 NA TGTGCCAGCAAGGGACTGAGAGGAAACACCATATATTTT CASKGLRGNTIYF
TRBJ2-3 NA TRBV19 NA TGTGCCAGTGGAAACAGGGTCACAGATACGCAGTATTTT CASGNRVTDTQYF
TRBJ1-5 TRBD1 TRBV19 NA TGTGCCAGTAGTGAGGGGACAGCTAGCAATCAGCCCCAGCATTTT CASSEGTASNQPQHF
TRBJ1-1 NA TRBV13 NA TGTGCCAGCAGCTCCCACTCCAGGGCTTTCTTT CASSSHSRAFF
TRBJ2-7 TRBD1 TRBV30 NA TGTGCCTGGAGCAAAGACAGGGGTTTATCTAATGAGCAGTACTTC CAWSKDRGLSNEQYF
TRBJ1-6 NA TRBV7-6 NA TGTGCCAGCAGTGAAGGAGCGGGTCGTAATTCACCCCTCCACTTT CASSEGAGRNSPLHF
TRBJ2-2 TRBD1 TRBV18 NA TGTGCCAGCTCCTCGGGACAGGGATTCGACGGGGAGCTGTTTTTT CASSSGQGFDGELFF